These 13 T cell receptor beta chains originate from one sample sequenced in a study of shared clonotypes between healthy human individuals (dated by TCRdb to 2020 to 2022). Receptor libraries were prepared by the immunoSEQ multiplex PCR assay. TCRdb's version of the immuneACCESS table is confined to in-frame rearrangements and falls short of the full clone set. An unresolved V gene accounts for under half of the shortfall where checked; the remainder is of unknown origin. The sample yields approximately 1,500,000 clones; around 98% were counted once. Of the sample, approximately 0.45% falls within the top ten clones. Sequencing input: naive CD4+ T cells sorted from blood. The cell subset or site label corresponds to: CD45RA+ positively selected. These TCRs come from a man aged 25 to 40 in good health.

The chain recombines TRBV9 with TRBJ2-7; unclear D gene. The CDR3 is 15 residues long. From germline, CDR1 is SGDLS and CDR2 YYNGEE. Trimming pared 0 bases from V and 2 bases from J, leaving 12 bases between. CDR3 sequence (DNA): TGTGCCAGCAGCGTAGGTATTCAGGAGCCCTACGAGCAGTACTTC. It translates to CASSVGIQEPYEQYF. The full variable domain, its missing parts supplied by reference TRBV9 and TRBJ2-7, is DSGVTQTPKHLITATGQRVTLRCSPRSGDLSVYWYQQSLDQGLQFLIQYYNGEERAKGNILERFSAQQFPDLHSELNLSSLELGDSALYFCASSVGIQEPYEQYFGPGTRLTVT.

A remark on this clone: Other DNA sequences within the sample encode an identical CDR3. The chain carries TRBV28 and TRBJ2-7; no clear D. CDR1 and CDR2 from the germline V gene are MDHEN and SYDVKM. The CDR3 loop spans 12 amino acids. Trimming cost V 2 bases and J 3 bases, with 5 bases left between them. The CDR3 DNA reads as TGTGCCAGCAGTTTAAGTAGCTACGAGCAGTACTTC. This encodes CASSLSSYEQYF.

The V gene is TRBV15, the J gene TRBJ2-7; perhaps TRBD2 as D (5 bases). The CDR3 contains 14 residues. Germline V gives CDR1 LNHNV, CDR2 YYDKDF (reference sequence). V lost 1 base and J 2 bases, leaving 9 bases between the germline ends. CDR3 region: CATSRGLAAYEQYF. The CDR3 bases are TGTGCCACCAGCAGAGGGCTAGCAGCCTACGAGCAGTACTTC.

The chain combines TRBV28 with TRBJ1-1; D is ambiguous. Between the trimmed V and J ends, which lost 7 bases and 0 bases, there was a span of 3 bases. This CDR3 comprises 11 residues. Germline V lookup: CDR1 MDHEN, CDR2 SYDVKM. Written as DNA, the CDR3 is TGTGCCAGCACGATGAACACTGAAGCTTTCTTT. Protein: CASTMNTEAFF.

In its sample, this clone was seen once. The chain links TRBV5-5 to TRBJ1-5; a possible D gene is TRBD1 (5 bases). V lost 1 base to trimming and J lost 10 bases, with 18 bases between them. Germline V gives CDR1 SGHKS, CDR2 YYEKEE (reference sequence). The CDR3 consists of 15 residues. CDR3 sequence (DNA): TGTGCCAGCAGCTTGATAGCGGACATAATGTTTCCCCAGCATTTT. It codes for CASSLIADIMFPQHF. Variable domain in full (rest from reference TRBV5-5 and TRBJ1-5): DAGVTQSPTHLIKTRGQQVTLRCSPISGHKSVSWYQQVLGQGPQFIFQYYEKEERGRGNFPDRFSARQFPNYSSELNVNALLLGDSALYLCASSLIADIMFPQHFGDGTRLSIL.

On this clone: Additional DNA sequences in this sample encode the identical CDR3. The chain carries TRBV5-1 and TRBJ2-1; D ambiguous. Germline CDR1 reads SGHRS; CDR2 reads YFSETQ. This CDR3 is 15 amino acids long. The ends were cut back, 0 bases at V and 0 bases at J, with 7 bases in the middle. The CDR3 nucleotides are TGCGCCAGCAGCTTGGTTTCAGGCTCCTACAATGAGCAGTTCTTC. Translating gives CASSLVSGSYNEQFF.

In the case of this clone: Additional DNA sequences in this sample encode the identical CDR3. The chain has TRBV18 and TRBJ2-7, with 12 bases lining up with TRBD2. Germline lookup yields CDR1 KGHSH and CDR2 LQKENI. V dropped 3 bases and J dropped 1; count of bases not matched to a gene: 4. The CDR3 extends over 16 amino acids. The CDR3 loop reads CASSPGLAGASYEQYF. The CDR3 coding sequence is TGTGCCAGCTCACCGGGACTAGCGGGCGCGTCCTACGAGCAGTACTTC.

V usage is TRBV11-3 and J usage is TRBJ2-3, with 13 bases identical to TRBD2. Germline CDR1 is SGHNT and CDR2 is YENEEA. V dropped 1 base and J dropped 2; count of bases not matched to a gene: 3. The CDR3 extends over 17 amino acids. The CDR3 DNA reads TGTGCCAGCAGCTTAGGGGGGACTAGCGGGAACACAGATACGCAGTATTTT. It yields the protein CASSLGGTSGNTDTQYF.

This clone occurred once. CDR3 sequence: CAISQGTGNTIYF. The CDR3 DNA follows: TGTGCCATCAGCCAAGGGACTGGAAACACCATATATTTT. The rearrangement links TRBV10-3 to TRBJ1-3; D gene unclear. The CDR3 has 13 amino acids. Trimming removed 6 bases from V and 2 bases from J, with 8 bases in between. Germline values: CDR1 ENHRY, CDR2 SYGVKD.

CDR3 loop: CASSVDITGELFF. CDR3 DNA sequence: TGCGCCAGCAGTGTAGACATCACCGGGGAGCTGTTTTTT. The chain links TRBV10-1 to TRBJ2-2; D not certain. Germline V gene lookup returns CDR1 WNHNN and CDR2 SYGVQD (reference sequence). V lost 4 bases and J lost 4, with 7 bases in between. This CDR3 spans 13 amino acids.

For the CDR3, the DNA is TGTGCCAGTAGTTCGGATGTTTGGGGCAATGAGCAGTTCTTC. Translation gives CASSSDVWGNEQFF. The chain combines TRBV19 with TRBJ2-1, with D unresolved. CDR1 is LNHDA, CDR2 SQIVND, per germline (reference sequence). This CDR3 is 14 amino acids long. V was clipped by 5 bases and J by 6 bases, with 14 bases between them.

Comment on this clone: One junction end does not reproduce the germline sequence, and a read error may be involved. The V and J genes are TRBV2 and TRBJ1-2; 7 bases fit TRBD1. Germline CDR1 SNHLY, CDR2 FYNNEI. The CDR3 length is 11 residues. The CDR3: CASVMIQGPSF. CDR3 DNA sequence: TGTGCCAGCGTGATGATACAGGGGCCCAGCTTC.

This chain connects TRBV27 to TRBJ2-1, with TRBD2 identical over 7 bases. The CDR3 length is 13 residues. The germline V gene encodes CDR1 MNHEY and CDR2 SMNVEV (reference sequence). Trimming removed 6 bases from V and 10 bases from J; junction bases left unmatched: 9. The CDR3 DNA is TGTGCCAGCAGCTTTCGGACTAGTTGGGAGCAGTTCTTC. It codes for CASSFRTSWEQFF.